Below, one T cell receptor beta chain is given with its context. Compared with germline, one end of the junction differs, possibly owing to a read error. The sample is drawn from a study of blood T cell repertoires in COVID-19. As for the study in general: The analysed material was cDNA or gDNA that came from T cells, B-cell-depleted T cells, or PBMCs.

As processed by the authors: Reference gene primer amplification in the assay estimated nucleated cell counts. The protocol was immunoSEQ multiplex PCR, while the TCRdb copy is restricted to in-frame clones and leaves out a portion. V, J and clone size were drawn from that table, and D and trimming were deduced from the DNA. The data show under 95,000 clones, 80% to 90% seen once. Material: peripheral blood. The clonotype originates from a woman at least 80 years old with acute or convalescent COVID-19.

The CDR3 bases are TGTGCTAGCAGCTTAGGGTTGGGACAGGGACACACCGGGGAGCTGTTTTTT. Amino acid sequence: CASSLGLGQGHTGELFF. The V gene is TRBV7-7, the J gene TRBJ2-2, with 9 bases identical to TRBD1. This CDR3 is 17 amino acids long. Germline lookup yields CDR1 SSHAT and CDR2 FNYEAQ (reference sequence).